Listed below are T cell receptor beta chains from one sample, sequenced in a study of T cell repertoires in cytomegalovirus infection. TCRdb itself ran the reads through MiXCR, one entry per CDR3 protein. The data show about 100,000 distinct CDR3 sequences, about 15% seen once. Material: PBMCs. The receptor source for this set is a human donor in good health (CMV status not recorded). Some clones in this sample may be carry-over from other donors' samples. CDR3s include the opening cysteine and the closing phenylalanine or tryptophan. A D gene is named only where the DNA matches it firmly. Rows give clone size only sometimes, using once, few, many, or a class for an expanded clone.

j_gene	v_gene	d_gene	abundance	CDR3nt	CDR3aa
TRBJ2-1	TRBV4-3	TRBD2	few	TGCGCCAGCAGCCTAGGGAACGGGGGGGCCTACAATGAGCAGTTCTTC	CASSLGNGGAYNEQFF
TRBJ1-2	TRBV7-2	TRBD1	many	TGTGCCAGCAGGAGGGGGACCCGACAGGGGGCGAGAGGCTACACCTTC	CASRRGTRQGARGYTF
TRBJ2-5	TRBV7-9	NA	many	TGTGCCAGCAGCGGGTCCTTTGGTATGGGGCGGGAGACCCAGTACTTC	CASSGSFGMGRETQYF
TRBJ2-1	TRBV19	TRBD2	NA	TGTGCCAGTAGTATAGAACTAGCGGGCTTCTACAATGAGCAGTTCTTC	CASSIELAGFYNEQFF
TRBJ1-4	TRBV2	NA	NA	TGTGCCAGCAGCGAGCTTGCAACTAATGAAAAACTGTTTTTT	CASSELATNEKLFF
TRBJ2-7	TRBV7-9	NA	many	TGTGCCAGCAGCTGGGTTGACCACGAGCAGTACTTC	CASSWVDHEQYF
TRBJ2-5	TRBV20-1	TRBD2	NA	TGCAGTGCTAGAGGGCTAGCGGGGACCCAAGACACCCAGTACTTC	CSARGLAGTQDTQYF
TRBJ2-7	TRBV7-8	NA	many	TGTGCCAGCAGCTTATCCGGCCAGGGTCCAGCCTACGAGCAGTACTTC	CASSLSGQGPAYEQYF
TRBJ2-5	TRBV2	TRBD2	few	TGTGCCAGCAGTCGGACTAGCGGGGGGCGGCAGACGGATGTGACCCAGTACTTC	CASSRTSGGRQTDVTQYF
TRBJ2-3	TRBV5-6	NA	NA	TGTGCCAGCAGAATACTGCGGGGCGACACAGATACGCAGTATTTT	CASRILRGDTDTQYF
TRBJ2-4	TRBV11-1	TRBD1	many	TGTGCCAGCAGCATATACAGGGGGCGTCGGAACATTCAGTACTTC	CASSIYRGRRNIQYF
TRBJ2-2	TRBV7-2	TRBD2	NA	TGTGCCAGCAGGGCCCGACTAGCGGGGGTCGGGGAGCTGTTTTTT	CASRARLAGVGELFF
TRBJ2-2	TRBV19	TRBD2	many	TGTGCCAGTAGCGCCAGGACTAGCGTCGGGGAGCTGTTTTTT	CASSARTSVGELFF
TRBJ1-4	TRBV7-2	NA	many	TGTGCCAGCAGCTTAGGAGGATTCTTGAGTGAAAAACTGTTTTTT	CASSLGGFLSEKLFF
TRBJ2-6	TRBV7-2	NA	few	TGTGCCAGCAGCCCAACCTTGCTCTCCTCTGGGGCCAACGTCCTGACTTTC	CASSPTLLSSGANVLTF
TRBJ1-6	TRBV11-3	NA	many	TGTGCCAGCAGCTTAGGGGGCAGGAATTCACCCCTCCACTTT	CASSLGGRNSPLHF
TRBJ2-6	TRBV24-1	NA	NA	TGTGCCACCAGTCCAGGACCGTCCTCTGGGGCCAACGTCCTGACTTTC	CATSPGPSSGANVLTF
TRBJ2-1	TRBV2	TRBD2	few	TGTGCCAGCAGGGCCCCCACTAGCGGGGGTCTAAATGAGCAGTTCTTC	CASRAPTSGGLNEQFF
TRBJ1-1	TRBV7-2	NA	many	TGTGCCAGCAGCCCCGGCGGGGCGCGGACTGAAGCTTTCTTT	CASSPGGARTEAFF
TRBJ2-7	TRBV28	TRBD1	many	TGTGCCAGCAGTTTATGGGGACAGGTTATGATAGGCGAGCAGTACTTC	CASSLWGQVMIGEQYF
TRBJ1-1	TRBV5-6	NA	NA	TGTGCCAGCAGCTTGGCTGCGGTTAGGAGAGCTTTCTTT	CASSLAAVRRAFF
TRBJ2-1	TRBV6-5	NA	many	TGTGCCAGCAGTTACATGCGGTCCTACAATGAGCAGTTCTTC	CASSYMRSYNEQFF
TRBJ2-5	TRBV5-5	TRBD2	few	TGTGCCAGCAGCTCCGGACTAGCGGGGGGATCGGAGACCCAGTACTTC	CASSSGLAGGSETQYF
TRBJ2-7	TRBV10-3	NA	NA	TGTGCCATCAGTGATAGGGGGAACAGCTACGAGCAGTACTTC	CAISDRGNSYEQYF
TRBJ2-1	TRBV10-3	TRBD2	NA	TGTGCCATCAGTGACGGGGGGGCAGGTGAGCAGTTCTTC	CAISDGGAGEQFF
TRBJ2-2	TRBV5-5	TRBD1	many	TGTGCCAGCAGCTTCAGGGGGATAAACACCGGGGAGCTGTTTTTT	CASSFRGINTGELFF
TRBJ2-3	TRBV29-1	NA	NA	TGCAGCGTTGAAGATAGGTCTACAAGCACAGATACGCAGTATTTT	CSVEDRSTSTDTQYF
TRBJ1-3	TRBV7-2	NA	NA	TGTGCCAGCAGCCCGAATACAGGGACGGGAAACACCATATATTTT	CASSPNTGTGNTIYF
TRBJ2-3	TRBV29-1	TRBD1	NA	TGCAGCGGTGGGACAGGGGGCCCAGATACGCAGTATTTT	CSGGTGGPDTQYF
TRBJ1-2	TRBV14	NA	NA	TGTGCCAGCATGGAATGTGACTATGGCTACACCTTC	CASMECDYGYTF
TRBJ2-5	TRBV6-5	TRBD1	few	TGTGCCAGCAGTTACGACAGGGGATCAGGGACCCAGTACTTC	CASSYDRGSGTQYF
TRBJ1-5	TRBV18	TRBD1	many	TGTGCCAGCTCACCACCTGGGAAGCAGGGGGCTGGCAATCAGCCCCAGCATTTT	CASSPPGKQGAGNQPQHF
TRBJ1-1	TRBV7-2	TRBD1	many	TGTGCCAGCGGCGAGGGGGCTTCGAACACTGAAGCTTTCTTT	CASGEGASNTEAFF
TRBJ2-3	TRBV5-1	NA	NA	TGCGCCAGCAGCGCTACGAGCACAGATACGCAGTATTTT	CASSATSTDTQYF
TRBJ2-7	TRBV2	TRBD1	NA	TGTGCCAGCAGTGGGACAGGGCGCTACGAGCAGTACTTC	CASSGTGRYEQYF
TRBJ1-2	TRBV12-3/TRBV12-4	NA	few	TGTGCCAGCAGTTTGAATGGGGGACCAGGCTCGTATGGCTACACCTTC	CASSLNGGPGSYGYTF
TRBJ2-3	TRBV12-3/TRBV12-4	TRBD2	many	TGTGCCAGCAGTTTCAATGCGGGGGGTGGGGATACGCAGTATTTT	CASSFNAGGGDTQYF
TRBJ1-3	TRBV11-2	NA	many	TGTGCCAGCAGCCCACTCGCTCGGGATCCCTCTGGAAACACCATATATTTT	CASSPLARDPSGNTIYF
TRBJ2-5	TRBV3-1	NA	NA	TGTGCCAGCAGCCAAGAGTATCGTCGGGGGCAAGAGACCCAGTACTTC	CASSQEYRRGQETQYF
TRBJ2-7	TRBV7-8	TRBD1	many	TGTGCCAGCAGCTTCAGGACAGGGGGAACCTACGAGCAGTACTTC	CASSFRTGGTYEQYF
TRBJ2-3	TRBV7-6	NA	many	TGTGCCAGCAGCTTAGGACCCGGGGGTAATACAGATACGCAGTATTTT	CASSLGPGGNTDTQYF
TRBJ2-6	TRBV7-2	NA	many	TGTGCCAGCAGCTTAGCGGTCGGCTCTGGGGCCAACGTCCTGACTTTC	CASSLAVGSGANVLTF